Each of the 20 T cell receptor beta chains below was sequenced from the same sample in a study of T cells in Graves' hyperthyroidism and ophthalmopathy. Researchers took RNA transcripts and amplified the TCR beta CDR3 regions from them. Using the HTBI primer set, a first-round RT-PCR was run on the TCR CDR3. TCRdb passed the multiplex PCR reads through MiXCR, listing each CDR3 protein once. The table shows some 490,000 distinct CDR3 sequences, with 20% to 25% occurring only once. Material for sequencing was blood. The receptor set was obtained from a woman aged 70-85 years with Graves' ophthalmopathy.

CDR3 loop: CASSRLGAKNIQYF. The CDR3 DNA reads as TGTGCCAGCAGTCGGCTTGGGGCCAAAAACATTCAGTACTTC. The rearrangement joins TRBV28 to TRBJ2-4; D gene uncertain. The germline CDR1 and CDR2 sequences are MDHEN and SYDVKM. The CDR3 length is 14 residues. With 5 bases removed from V and 1 base from J, the gap between germline ends came to 9 bases.

This clonotype came up a few times. The gene calls are TRBV9 and TRBJ1-1; TRBD1 agrees at 9 bases. Germline CDR1 reads SGDLS; CDR2 reads YYNGEE. The V gene end was trimmed by 4 bases and the J gene end by 1 base; junction bases not matched to a gene: 5. The CDR3 is 15 amino acids. CDR3: CASSSSQGANTEAFF. The CDR3 nucleotides are TGTGCCAGCAGCTCCTCACAGGGGGCGAACACTGAAGCTTTCTTT.

The chain recombines TRBV5-1 with TRBJ2-3, with D tentatively TRBD1 (6 bases). Germline V gene data show CDR1 as SGHRS and CDR2 as YFSETQ. This CDR3 has 14 residues. V was pared by 4 bases and J by 2 bases, with 11 bases between. The CDR3 loop reads CASSTGQITDTQYF. The CDR3 nucleotides are TGCGCCAGCAGCACAGGACAGATCACAGATACGCAGTATTTT.

This clonotype showed up just a few times. V and J are TRBV7-2 and TRBJ2-7, with TRBD2 matching over 11 bases. The length of the CDR3 is 16 residues. Per the germline V gene, CDR1 is SGHTA and CDR2 is FQGNSA. With V trimmed by 5 bases and J by 2 bases, 8 bases remained unmatched. This CDR3 reads CASSPRWTSGPYEQYF. DNA of the CDR3: TGTGCCAGCAGCCCCCGGTGGACTAGCGGGCCCTACGAGCAGTACTTC.

This clonotype was recorded a few times. The chain links TRBV6-1 to TRBJ1-2; 9 nucleotides match TRBD1. CDR1 and CDR2 (germline): MNHNS, SASEGT. The CDR3 has 16 amino acids. The V and J ends lost 9 bases and 1 base, in that order; junction bases with no gene match: 12. The chain's CDR3 is CASVPGQGYINYGYTF. The CDR3 coding sequence is TGTGCCAGTGTACCGGGACAGGGATACATTAACTATGGCTACACCTTC.

This chain uses TRBV6-2 or TRBV6-3 with TRBJ2-3; 8 nucleotides align to TRBD1. This CDR3 region has 15 residues. V lost 5 bases to trimming and J lost 3 bases; unmatched junction nucleotides: 7. Germline-derived CDR1 and CDR2 are MNHEY and SVGEGT. The CDR3 coding sequence is TGTGCCAGCAGTACCTTGGACAGGGCAACAGATACGCAGTATTTT. This translates into CASSTLDRATDTQYF.

This clonotype was recorded a few times. The J gene is TRBJ1-6, the V gene TRBV7-9; 7 positions agree with TRBD1. The germline V gene has CDR1 SEHNR and CDR2 FQNEAQ (reference sequence). The junction had 8 bases not matched to a gene; V was cut back by 6 bases and J by 6 bases. The length of the CDR3 is 15 residues. The CDR3 DNA follows: TGTGCCAGCAGAACCTCCGGGACAGTTAATTCACCCCTCCACTTT. Amino acids: CASRTSGTVNSPLHF.

This clonotype was seen repeatedly, ten times or more. For the CDR3, the DNA is TGTGCCAGTAGTGTGGACAGGGGGTCTAACTATGGCTACACCTTC. Its protein is CASSVDRGSNYGYTF. This sequence joins TRBV19 and TRBJ1-2, with TRBD1 matching over 10 bases. Germline trimming cut 5 bases from V and 0 bases from J; bases unmatched to any gene: 3. The germline CDR1 and CDR2 sequences are LNHDA and SQIVND (reference sequence). CDR3 length: 15 amino acids. Full variable domain (outside the CDR3, taken from reference TRBV19 and TRBJ1-2): DGGITQSPKYLFRKEGQNVTLSCEQNLNHDAMYWYRQDPGQGLRLIYYSQIVNDFQKGDIAEGYSVSREKKESFPLTVTSAQKNPTAFYLCASSVDRGSNYGYTFGSGTRLTVV.

This clonotype occurred a few times. J is TRBJ2-1 and V is TRBV9; 12 positions agree with TRBD2. The germline gives CDR1 SGDLS, CDR2 YYNGEE. The CDR3 spans 17 residues. V trimming: 1 base; J trimming: 6 bases; junction bases outside the gene matches: 8. The CDR3 reads CASSVKPSGRAGNEQFF. The CDR3 nucleotides are TGTGCCAGCAGCGTAAAGCCTAGCGGGAGGGCAGGCAATGAGCAGTTCTTC.

This clonotype has at least ten counts. The chain is built from TRBV28 and TRBJ2-1; 7 nucleotides match TRBD1. The junction had 3 bases not matched to a gene; V was cut back by 2 bases and J by 8 bases. CDR1 and CDR2 from the germline V gene are MDHEN and SYDVKM. This CDR3 has 13 residues. CDR3 protein: CASSLRGGDEQFF. CDR3 bases: TGTGCCAGCAGTTTACGAGGGGGCGATGAGCAGTTCTTC.

This clonotype was seen many times. The CDR3 bases are TGTGCCAGCAGTGGGGGACGGGTTCAAGAGACCCAGTACTTC. Translation gives CASSGGRVQETQYF. The chain recombines TRBV6-9 with TRBJ2-5, with D perhaps given as TRBD1 or TRBD2 (5 bases each). CDR3 length: 14 residues. From germline, CDR1 is MNHGY and CDR2 SVAAGI. V was pared by 5 bases and J by 2 bases, with 12 bases between.

The rearrangement links TRBV7-2 to TRBJ2-7; D may be TRBD2 (6 bases). The CDR3 is 12 amino acids. Trimming removed 5 bases at V and 10 bases at J, with 15 bases between. Germline V gives CDR1 SGHTA, CDR2 FQGNSA. DNA of the CDR3: TGTGCCAGCAGCGGGGGGATTACGAACCAGTACTTC. Amino acid sequence: CASSGGITNQYF.

This clonotype turned up a few times. The CDR3 here is CASSLLPTGFIPGTEAFF. DNA of the CDR3: TGTGCCAGCAGCTTACTCCCGACAGGGTTTATCCCGGGCACTGAAGCTTTCTTT. The V and J genes are TRBV7-2 and TRBJ1-1; 7 nucleotides match TRBD1. Losses at the gene ends were 2 bases for V and 4 bases for J; bases not matched to a gene: 16. The CDR3 spans 18 residues. Germline V gene lookup returns CDR1 SGHTA and CDR2 FQGNSA.

V and J are TRBV6-2 or TRBV6-3 and TRBJ2-5, with TRBD2 identical over 7 bases. The germline gives CDR1 MNHEY, CDR2 SVGEGT. The CDR3 is made up of 14 amino acids. The trim removed 4 bases at V and 7 bases at J, leaving 9 bases unmatched. Here the CDR3 DNA reads TGTGCCAGCAGTTTGATGGGGGACTATGCGACCCAGTACTTC. As protein: CASSLMGDYATQYF.

This clonotype was observed a handful of times. V usage is TRBV6-1 and J usage is TRBJ2-1; 7 bases align to TRBD1. Trimming cost V 5 bases and J 5 bases; bases outside gene matches: 6. This CDR3 is built from 14 residues. Germline CDR1 MNHNS, CDR2 SASEGT. For the CDR3, the DNA is TGTGCCAGCAGTTCGGGACAGACGAACAATGAGCAGTTCTTC. Translating gives CASSSGQTNNEQFF.

This clonotype appeared once. The rearrangement uses TRBV19 and TRBJ2-7; D is perhaps TRBD1 or TRBD2 (5 bases each). The CDR3 runs to 15 residues. In germline, CDR1 is LNHDA, CDR2 SQIVND (reference sequence). V was clipped by 6 bases and J by 4 bases, with 19 bases between them. CDR3 in DNA: TGTGCCAGTAGATCTTGGGACGCGGAAAAATACGAGCAGTACTTC. It encodes CASRSWDAEKYEQYF.

This clonotype turned up a few times. The chain links TRBV9 to TRBJ1-1, with a possible D match to TRBD1 (5 bases). V lost 6 bases and J lost 7, with 13 bases in between. CDR1 is SGDLS and CDR2 is YYNGEE in the germline V gene. The CDR3 runs to 12 residues. The CDR3 DNA is TGTGCCAGCAACCAGGGTACAGGTGAAGCTTTCTTT. Translated, it gives CASNQGTGEAFF. The complete variable domain, with remaining parts taken from reference TRBV9 and TRBJ1-1, reads DSGVTQTPKHLITATGQRVTLRCSPRSGDLSVYWYQQSLDQGLQFLIQYYNGEERAKGNILERFSAQQFPDLHSELNLSSLELGDSALYFCASNQGTGEAFFGQGTRLTVV.

This chain uses TRBV20-1 with TRBJ1-1, with D unresolved. CDR1 is DFQATT, CDR2 SNEGSKA, per germline (reference sequence). CDR3 length: 16 residues. V dropped 2 bases and J dropped 0 bases, with 16 bases sitting between them. This CDR3 reads CSARQLGKPMNTEAFF. The CDR3 region has the DNA TGCAGTGCTAGACAGTTGGGGAAACCCATGAACACTGAAGCTTTCTTT.

This clonotype was seen ten or more times. J is TRBJ1-1 and V is TRBV2, with 7 bases lining up with TRBD1. With 7 bases clipped from V and 6 bases from J, the junction kept 8 bases outside the gene matches. CDR3 length: 13 amino acids. Germline CDR1 is SNHLY and CDR2 is FYNNEI. CDR3 region: CASTNRGISEAFF. The DNA for the CDR3 is TGTGCCAGCACAAACAGGGGAATCTCTGAAGCTTTCTTT.

A few counts support this clonotype. The chain has TRBV5-1 and TRBJ2-3, with a weak D call TRBD2 (5 bases). The CDR3 runs to 14 residues. CDR1 and CDR2 (germline): SGHRS, YFSETQ. Trimming pared 4 bases from V and 3 bases from J, leaving 12 bases between. Here the CDR3 reads CASSHSSGTDTQYF. CDR3 nucleotide sequence: TGCGCCAGCAGCCATAGCAGCGGTACAGATACGCAGTATTTT.